The present T cell receptor (beta chain) was sequenced within a study of molecular identifiers for immune sequencing clone quantification. Study background: In replicates, RNA from approximately 20,000 or 100,000 naive CD8 cells was divided five ways and four parts were sequenced.

TCRdb called the PCR reads again in MiXCR, with one record for every CDR3 protein. The data contain under 350,000 distinct CDR3 sequences, roughly a quarter of them singletons. Germline V gene sequence: CDR1 MDHEN, CDR2 SYDVKM. This CDR3 has 15 amino acids. The ends were cut back, 1 base at V and 0 bases at J, with 10 bases in the middle. The sequence was collected from a human donor in good health. Some libraries in this study had Jurkat cell RNA spiked in. The material sequenced was naive CD8+ T cells from blood, with Jurkat cell RNA spiked in. Noted subset: FACS-sorted CD8+CD4-CCR7+CD45RA+ naive T cells. The V gene is TRBV28, the J gene TRBJ2-7, with D maybe TRBD2 (5 bases). The CDR3 nucleotides read TGTGCCAGCAGTTTATTTTCGGGGAACTCCTACGAGCAGTACTTC. This sequence encodes CASSLFSGNSYEQYF.